A single sample gave rise to the 32 T cell receptor beta chains below, sequenced in a study of Ad26.COV2.S vaccination and SARS-CoV-2 variants. The treatment is: around 19 received Ad26.COV2.S at low or high dose, single or two shots; about 5 received placebo; per-sample allocation not given. Day 63 after the first injection of vaccine or placebo was the sampling time. Profiled with immunoSEQ multiplex PCR; TCRdb holds only in-frame clones, not every one. In the table there are about 400,000 clones, approximately 91% of which are singletons. Sequenced material: peripheral blood, taken in a trial of Ad26.COV2.S vaccine versus placebo. The origin of the receptors is a person aged 18-60 years who received the Ad26.COV2.S COVID-19 vaccine or a placebo.

This clone has only one observation. The V call is TRBV29-1, the J call TRBJ2-1; TRBD2 might be the D (5 bases). The V end lost 5 bases, the J end lost 10 bases, and 15 bases lay between the germline ends. There are 12 residues in the CDR3. The V gene's germline CDR1 is SQVTM and CDR2 ANQGSEA. CDR3 DNA sequence: TGCAGCGTTTCCGACCCCTCGGGGGAGCAGTTCTTC. Translated, it gives CSVSDPSGEQFF.

This clone came up once. Here the CDR3 reads CASTLTSLPGEQYF. The CDR3, as DNA: TGTGCCAGCACCCTAACTAGTTTGCCTGGCGAGCAGTACTTC. This chain uses TRBV7-2 with TRBJ2-7, with D possibly matching TRBD2 (5 bases). Per germline, CDR1 SGHTA and CDR2 FQGNSA. This CDR3 has 14 amino acids. Trimming cost V 7 bases and J 6 bases, with 19 bases left between them.

The gene calls are TRBV10-3 and TRBJ1-1; D is uncertain. The V end lost 0 bases, the J end lost 1 base, and 9 bases lay between the germline ends. Germline CDR1 ENHRY, CDR2 SYGVKD. This CDR3 spans 15 amino acids. The CDR3 loop is CAISESSLQNTEAFF. The CDR3 DNA reads TGTGCCATCAGTGAGTCTTCCCTTCAGAACACTGAAGCTTTCTTT.

The sample holds one count of this clone. V gene TRBV10-2 combines with J gene TRBJ1-5; the D is unclear. The CDR3 extends over 16 amino acids. Per the germline V gene, CDR1 is WSHSY and CDR2 is SAAADI. Trimming pared 5 bases from V and 7 bases from J, leaving 21 bases between. The CDR3 DNA reads as TGCGCCAGCAGTAGTTCGTTTAGAGGTTTCGAGCAGCCCCAGCATTTT. Protein product: CASSSSFRGFEQPQHF.

The chain has TRBV29-1 and TRBJ2-1; TRBD1 might be the D (5 bases). Between the trimmed V and J ends, which lost 8 bases and 7 bases, there was a span of 18 bases. This CDR3 is 13 amino acids long. Germline V CDR1 and CDR2: SQVTM, ANQGSEA. The CDR3 protein is CSFSLGPSNEQFF. For the CDR3, the DNA is TGCAGCTTTAGCTTGGGGCCCTCGAATGAGCAGTTCTTC.

The gene calls are TRBV9 and TRBJ2-7, with TRBD2 identical over 11 bases. The CDR3 sequence is 16 residues long. Looked up from germline, CDR1 is SGDLS and CDR2 is YYNGEE. The V and J ends lost 4 bases and 3 bases, in that order; junction bases with no gene match: 9. The CDR3 DNA is TGTGCCAGCAGCCCACGTAGCGGGGGGGCCAACTACGAGCAGTACTTC. The encoded protein is CASSPRSGGANYEQYF.

V and J are TRBV6-2 or TRBV6-3 and TRBJ2-1, with TRBD2 matching over 14 bases. The trim removed 2 bases at V and 5 bases at J, leaving 5 bases unmatched. Germline V gene sequence: CDR1 MNHEY, CDR2 SVGEGT. CDR3 length: 17 amino acids. CDR3 sequence: CASSYPLTSGGDNEQFF. DNA of the CDR3: TGTGCCAGCAGTTACCCCTTGACTAGCGGGGGGGACAATGAGCAGTTCTTC.

The chain links TRBV19 to TRBJ1-5, with D maybe TRBD1 (6 bases). The V gene's germline CDR1 is LNHDA and CDR2 SQIVND (reference sequence). The CDR3 runs 12 residues. V lost 7 bases to trimming and J lost 4 bases, with 8 bases between them. CDR3 sequence (DNA): TGTGCCAGTAAAACAGGGAATCAGCCCCAGCATTTT. It is translated as CASKTGNQPQHF.

The V and J genes are TRBV19 and TRBJ2-7; no definite D call. The CDR3 totals 13 residues. V lost 6 bases, J lost 2 bases, and 11 bases lay in between. Germline loops: CDR1 LNHDA, CDR2 SQIVND (reference sequence). The CDR3 is CASSLSSTYEQYF. The CDR3 DNA reads TGTGCCAGTAGCCTTAGCAGCACCTACGAGCAGTACTTC.

The chain joins TRBV18 to TRBJ2-7; D remains unclear. The length of the CDR3 is 13 residues. Trimming left V 1 base short and J 1 base short, with 5 bases between. Germline CDR1 reads KGHSH; CDR2 reads LQKENI. This chain's CDR3 is CASSPRISYEQYF. The CDR3 coding sequence is TGTGCCAGCTCACCACGTATATCCTACGAGCAGTACTTC. Filled out from reference TRBV18 and TRBJ2-7, the complete variable domain reads NAGVMQNPRHLVRRRGQEARLRCSPMKGHSHVYWYRQLPEEGLKFMVYLQKENIIDESGMPKERFSAEFPKEGPSILRIQQVVRGDSAAYFCASSPRISYEQYFGPGTRLTVT.

The chain combines TRBV18 with TRBJ2-6; D not certain. Germline CDR1 reads KGHSH; CDR2 reads LQKENI. Trimming took off 3 bases at V and 0 bases at J, with 9 bases between the two ends. CDR3 size: 16 residues. CDR3 protein: CASSPSGSSGANVLTF. CDR3 sequence (DNA): TGTGCCAGCTCACCTTCGGGCAGCTCTGGGGCCAACGTCCTGACTTTC.

The gene calls are TRBV19 and TRBJ1-2; D gene uncertain. The CDR3 length is 13 residues. CDR1 is LNHDA, CDR2 SQIVND, per germline (reference sequence). Trimming shortened V by 2 bases and J by 0 bases, and 4 bases separated the two germline ends. The CDR3 region is CASSIQPNYGYTF. The CDR3 DNA sequence: TGTGCCAGTAGTATACAGCCTAACTATGGCTACACCTTC.

This chain connects TRBV5-4 to TRBJ1-3; TRBD1 aligns across 10 bases. There are 18 residues in the CDR3. The V segment lost 4 bases and the J segment 2 bases; nucleotides outside the gene matches: 12. Germline loops: CDR1 SGHNT, CDR2 YYREEE (reference sequence). The CDR3 nucleotides are TGTGCCAGCAGCCGTCCCGGGACAGGGGACAGGGCTGGAAACACCATATATTTT. Amino acids: CASSRPGTGDRAGNTIYF.

The chain has TRBV7-2 and TRBJ2-7, with TRBD1 matching over 11 bases. Germline values: CDR1 SGHTA, CDR2 FQGNSA. The CDR3 totals 16 residues. Trimming at V came to 3 bases and at J to 5 bases, leaving 9 bases not matched to a gene. The CDR3 DNA reads TGTGCCAGCAGCTTGGTCGGGACAGGGGGGAAGAACGAGCAGTACTTC. It encodes CASSLVGTGGKNEQYF.

This sequence joins TRBV18 and TRBJ2-7, with TRBD2 as a possible D gene (5 bases). CDR3 length: 14 amino acids. V was trimmed by 3 bases and J by 1 base, leaving 10 bases between them. Germline lookup yields CDR1 KGHSH and CDR2 LQKENI. The CDR3 DNA is TGTGCCAGCTCACCTAGACTACAGTCCTACGAGCAGTACTTC. Amino acids: CASSPRLQSYEQYF.

The chain joins TRBV6-5 to TRBJ1-5, with D uncertain. Germline V gene data show CDR1 as MNHEY and CDR2 as SVGAGI. V lost 9 bases, J lost 3 bases, and 15 bases lay in between. The CDR3 is made up of 14 amino acids. The CDR3 coding sequence is TGTGCCAGTCAGACTCGTGAGGCCAATCAGCCCCAGCATTTT. Encoded protein: CASQTREANQPQHF.

This sequence joins TRBV5-8 and TRBJ1-2; D perhaps matches TRBD1 (5 bases). This CDR3 has 16 amino acids. The germline V and J ends were trimmed by 2 bases and 7 bases, with 21 bases remaining between them. Germline V gene data show CDR1 as SGHTS and CDR2 as YDEGEE. The chain's CDR3 is CASSFLGDLTIFGYTF. CDR3 coding DNA: TGTGCCAGCAGCTTTTTGGGGGACCTAACAATATTTGGCTACACCTTC.

This sequence joins TRBV3-1 (or the pseudogene TRBV3-2) and TRBJ1-4; 9 bases line up with TRBD1. The CDR3 extends over 15 amino acids. The V gene end was trimmed by 3 bases and the J gene end by 8 bases; junction bases not matched to a gene: 7. CDR1 is LGHDT and CDR2 is YNNKEL in the germline V gene (reference sequence). The chain's CDR3 is CASSHSQGAGEKLFF. The CDR3 nucleotides are TGTGCCAGCAGCCACTCACAGGGGGCAGGAGAAAAACTGTTTTTT.

The chain has TRBV16 and TRBJ2-7; the D is unclear. V gave up 4 bases and J gave up 7 bases, with 14 bases separating them. Germline CDR1 KGHSY, CDR2 FQNENV. CDR3 length: 13 amino acids. CDR3 in DNA: TGTGCCAGCAGCCTACATCTGTTTGGTGAGCAGTACTTC. Its translation is CASSLHLFGEQYF. Combining the CDR3 with reference TRBV16 and TRBJ2-7 gives the whole variable domain GEEVAQTPKHLVRGEGQKAKLYCAPIKGHSYVFWYQQVLKNEFKFLISFQNENVFDETGMPKERFSAKCLPNSPCSLEIQATKLEDSAVYFCASSLHLFGEQYFGPGTRLTVT.

In its sample, this clone was seen once. V gene TRBV23-1 combines with J gene TRBJ1-6, with D unclear. TRBV23-1 is an ORF, and what it does is uncertain. Trimming pared 4 bases from V and 2 bases from J, leaving 12 bases between. This CDR3 has 16 residues. The CDR3 loop is CASSLGGRAYNSPLHF. The CDR3 nucleotides read TGCGCCAGCAGTCTGGGAGGGCGCGCCTATAATTCACCCCTCCACTTT.

In its sample, this clone was seen once. The V and J genes are TRBV19 and TRBJ1-4; 7 nucleotides line up with TRBD1. J was trimmed by 2 bases and V by 6 bases; bases with no gene match: 9. Germline V gene data show CDR1 as LNHDA and CDR2 as SQIVND (reference sequence). This CDR3 region has 16 residues. The CDR3 region is CASRDRDSRTNEKLFF. CDR3 in DNA: TGTGCCAGTAGAGACCGGGACAGCCGGACTAATGAAAAACTGTTTTTT.

The chain carries TRBV11-2 and TRBJ2-3; D not resolved. The V gene lost 0 bases and the J gene lost 2 bases, with 15 bases spanning the gap. This CDR3 is built from 17 residues. Looked up from germline, CDR1 is SGHAT and CDR2 is FQNNGV. The CDR3 DNA is TGTGCCAGCAGCTTAGATCACTTTGAGGTCTCCACAGATACGCAGTATTTT. Amino acids: CASSLDHFEVSTDTQYF.

J is TRBJ1-2 and V is TRBV7-9; no firm D call. The CDR3 covers 13 residues. V lost 5 bases, J lost 2 bases, and 9 bases lay in between. The germline gives CDR1 SEHNR, CDR2 FQNEAQ (reference sequence). This chain's CDR3 is CASSTRENYGYTF. The DNA of the CDR3 is TGTGCCAGCAGCACCAGAGAGAACTATGGCTACACCTTC.

V is TRBV28 and J is TRBJ2-7, with D perhaps given as TRBD1 or TRBD2 (5 bases each). The length of the CDR3 is 15 residues. V lost 7 bases to trimming and J lost 3 bases, with 19 bases between them. Germline CDR1 reads MDHEN; CDR2 reads SYDVKM. CDR3 nucleotides: TGTGCCAGCACCTTTGGGACCGTGGGTAGCTACGAGCAGTACTTC. This encodes CASTFGTVGSYEQYF.

The chain is built from TRBV18 and TRBJ1-1; D is uncertain. V lost 6 bases to trimming and J lost 1 base, with 12 bases between them. Looked up from germline, CDR1 is KGHSH and CDR2 is LQKENI. The CDR3 length is 14 residues. The CDR3 nucleotides read TGTGCCAGCTCGACCACTGGAGGGAACACTGAAGCTTTCTTT. This sequence encodes CASSTTGGNTEAFF.

The V gene is TRBV4-1, the J gene TRBJ1-1; D is uncertain. Trimming removed 0 bases from V and 2 bases from J, with 10 bases in between. The CDR3 covers 15 residues. The germline V gene encodes CDR1 MGHRA and CDR2 YSYEKL. The CDR3, as DNA: TGCGCCAGCAGCCAAGAAAAGGGTTCTAACACTGAAGCTTTCTTT. This encodes CASSQEKGSNTEAFF.

The rearrangement joins TRBV3-1 (or the pseudogene TRBV3-2) to TRBJ2-3, with 8 positions matching TRBD2. CDR1 is LGHDT and CDR2 is YNNKEL in the germline V gene (reference sequence). The CDR3 length is 18 residues. Trimming removed 0 bases from V and 6 bases from J; junction bases left unmatched: 14. CDR3 loop: CASSQDTGLAGPLDTQYF. CDR3 coding DNA: TGTGCCAGCAGCCAAGATACAGGGTTAGCGGGGCCCTTGGATACGCAGTATTTT.

The genes are TRBV6-2 or TRBV6-3 and TRBJ1-2; 12 nucleotides agree with TRBD1. Trimming cost V 0 bases and J 3 bases; bases outside gene matches: 11. Germline V CDR1 and CDR2: MNHEY, SVGEGT. The CDR3 length is 19 residues. The CDR3 is CASSYSDLPGQGAYYGYTF. CDR3 sequence (DNA): TGTGCCAGCAGTTACTCCGACCTGCCGGGACAGGGGGCATACTATGGCTACACCTTC.

This chain uses TRBV12-3 or TRBV12-4 with TRBJ2-1; D is possibly TRBD1 or TRBD2 (6 bases each). This CDR3 contains 13 residues. V was pared by 7 bases and J by 9 bases, with 16 bases between. CDR3 DNA: TGTGCCAGCATCGAGGGGGGAGTAAGTGAGCAGTTCTTC. Translating gives CASIEGGVSEQFF.

This chain joins TRBV5-5 and TRBJ2-6; D may be TRBD1 (6 bases). The V end lost 4 bases, the J end lost 2 bases, and 10 bases lay between the germline ends. The germline V gene encodes CDR1 SGHKS and CDR2 YYEKEE (reference sequence). This CDR3 spans 15 amino acids. The DNA for the CDR3 is TGTGCCAGCAGCCCGACAGGAACTGGGGCCAACGTCCTGACTTTC. Encoded protein: CASSPTGTGANVLTF. Based on the CDR3 plus reference TRBV5-5 and TRBJ2-6, the full variable domain is DAGVTQSPTHLIKTRGQQVTLRCSPISGHKSVSWYQQVLGQGPQFIFQYYEKEERGRGNFPDRFSARQFPNYSSELNVNALLLGDSALYLCASSPTGTGANVLTFGAGSRLTVL.

V usage is TRBV15 and J usage is TRBJ2-3; possible D gene TRBD1, 6 bases. This CDR3 is 15 amino acids long. The ends were cut back, 4 bases at V and 0 bases at J, with 11 bases in the middle. Looked up from germline, CDR1 is LNHNV and CDR2 is YYDKDF (reference sequence). The CDR3 sequence: CATSTGEGSTDTQYF. The DNA of the CDR3 is TGTGCCACCAGCACAGGGGAAGGGAGCACAGATACGCAGTATTTT.

V is TRBV7-9 and J is TRBJ1-2; D unclear. The CDR3 has 14 amino acids. V was trimmed by 0 bases and J by 5 bases, leaving 10 bases between them. The germline V gene has CDR1 SEHNR and CDR2 FQNEAQ (reference sequence). CDR3: CASSLADPGYGYTF. Here the CDR3 DNA reads TGTGCCAGCAGCTTAGCAGATCCGGGGTATGGCTACACCTTC.